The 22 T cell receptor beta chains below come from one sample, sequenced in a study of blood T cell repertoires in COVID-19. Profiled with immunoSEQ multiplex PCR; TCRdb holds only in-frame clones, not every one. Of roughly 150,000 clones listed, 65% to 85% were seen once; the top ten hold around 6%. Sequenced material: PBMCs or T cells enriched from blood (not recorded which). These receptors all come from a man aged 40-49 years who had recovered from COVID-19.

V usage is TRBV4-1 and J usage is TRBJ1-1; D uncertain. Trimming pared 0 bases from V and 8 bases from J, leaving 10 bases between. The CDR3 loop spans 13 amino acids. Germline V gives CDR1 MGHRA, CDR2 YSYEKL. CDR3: CASSQDLAREAFF. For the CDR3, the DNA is TGCGCCAGCAGCCAAGATCTAGCGAGGGAAGCTTTCTTT.

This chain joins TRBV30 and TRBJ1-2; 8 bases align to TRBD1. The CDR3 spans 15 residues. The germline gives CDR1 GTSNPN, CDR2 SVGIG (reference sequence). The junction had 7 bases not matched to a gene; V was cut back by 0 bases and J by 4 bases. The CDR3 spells CAWSVPQGASYGYTF. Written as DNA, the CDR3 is TGTGCCTGGAGTGTACCCCAGGGGGCAAGCTATGGCTACACCTTC.

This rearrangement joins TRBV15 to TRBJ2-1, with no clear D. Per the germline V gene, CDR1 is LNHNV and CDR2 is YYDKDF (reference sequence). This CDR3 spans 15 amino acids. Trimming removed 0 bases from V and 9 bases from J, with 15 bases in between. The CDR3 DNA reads TGTGCCACCAGCAGAGATCTTCAGATCAGAAGTGAGCAGTTCTTC. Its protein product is CATSRDLQIRSEQFF. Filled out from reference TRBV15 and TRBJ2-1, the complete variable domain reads DAMVIQNPRYQVTQFGKPVTLSCSQTLNHNVMYWYQQKSSQAPKLLFHYYDKDFNNEADTPDNFQSRRPNTSFCFLDIRSPGLGDTAMYLCATSRDLQIRSEQFFGPGTRLTVL.

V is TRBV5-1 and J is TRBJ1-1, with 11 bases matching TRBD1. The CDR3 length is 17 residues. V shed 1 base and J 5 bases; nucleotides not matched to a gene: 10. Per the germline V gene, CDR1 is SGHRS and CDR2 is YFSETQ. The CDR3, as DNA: TGCGCCAGCAGCTTGTTTCCTGGACAGGGGGCAGGAACTGAAGCTTTCTTT. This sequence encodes CASSLFPGQGAGTEAFF.

The CDR3 nucleotides read TGCGCCAGCAGCCCCGGGACTAGCGCCTCCTACAATGAGCAGTTCTTC. This translates into CASSPGTSASYNEQFF. The chain has TRBV5-1 and TRBJ2-1, with 10 bases matching TRBD2. The V gene end was trimmed by 4 bases and the J gene end by 0 bases; junction bases not matched to a gene: 4. This CDR3 is built from 16 residues. In germline, CDR1 is SGHRS, CDR2 YFSETQ. Together with reference TRBV5-1 and TRBJ2-1, the CDR3 gives the full variable domain: KAGVTQTPRYLIKTRGQQVTLSCSPISGHRSVSWYQQTPGQGLQFLFEYFSETQRNKGNFPGRFSGRQFSNSRSEMNVSTLELGDSALYLCASSPGTSASYNEQFFGPGTRLTVL.

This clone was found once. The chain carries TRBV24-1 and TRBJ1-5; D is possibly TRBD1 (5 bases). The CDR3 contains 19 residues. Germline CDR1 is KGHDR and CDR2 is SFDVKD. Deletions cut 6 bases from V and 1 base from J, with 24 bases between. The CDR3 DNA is TGTGCCACCAGTTTAAGGGGTTCCCTGGTCCCTAGAAGCAATCAGCCCCAGCATTTT. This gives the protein CATSLRGSLVPRSNQPQHF.

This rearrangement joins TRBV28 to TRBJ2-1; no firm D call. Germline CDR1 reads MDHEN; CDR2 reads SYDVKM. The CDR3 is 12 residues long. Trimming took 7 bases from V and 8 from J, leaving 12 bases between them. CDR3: CASTEESHEQFF. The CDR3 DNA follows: TGTGCCAGCACAGAAGAATCCCATGAGCAGTTCTTC.

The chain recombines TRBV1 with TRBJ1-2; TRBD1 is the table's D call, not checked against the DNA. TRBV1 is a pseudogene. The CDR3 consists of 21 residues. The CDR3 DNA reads TGCACCAGCAGCCCCAAGTGGGGACAGGGTTTGAGCGCGTACCTAAACTATGGCTACACCTTC. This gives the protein CTSSPKWGQGLSAYLNYGYTF.

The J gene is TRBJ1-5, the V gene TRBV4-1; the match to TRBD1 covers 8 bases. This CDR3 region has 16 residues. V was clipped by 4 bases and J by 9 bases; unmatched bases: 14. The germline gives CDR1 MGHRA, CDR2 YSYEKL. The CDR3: CASSRNTETGERPQHF. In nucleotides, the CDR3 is TGCGCCAGCAGCCGCAATACCGAGACAGGGGAACGGCCCCAGCATTTT.

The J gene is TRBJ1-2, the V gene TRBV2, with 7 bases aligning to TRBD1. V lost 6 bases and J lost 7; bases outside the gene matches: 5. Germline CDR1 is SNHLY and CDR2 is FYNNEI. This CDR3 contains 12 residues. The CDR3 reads CASRQGEVGYTF. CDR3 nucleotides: TGTGCCAGCAGGCAGGGGGAAGTTGGCTACACCTTC. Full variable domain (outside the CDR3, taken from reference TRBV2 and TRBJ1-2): EPEVTQTPSHQVTQMGQEVILRCVPISNHLYFYWYRQILGQKVEFLVSFYNNEISEKSEIFDDQFSVERPDGSNFTLKIRSTKLEDSAMYFCASRQGEVGYTFGSGTRLTVV.

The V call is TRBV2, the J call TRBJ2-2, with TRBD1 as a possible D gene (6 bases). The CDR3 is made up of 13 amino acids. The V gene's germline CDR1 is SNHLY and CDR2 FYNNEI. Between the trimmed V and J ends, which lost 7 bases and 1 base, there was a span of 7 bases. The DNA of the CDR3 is TGTGCCAGCACGGACAGGAACACCGGGGAGCTGTTTTTT. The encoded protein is CASTDRNTGELFF.

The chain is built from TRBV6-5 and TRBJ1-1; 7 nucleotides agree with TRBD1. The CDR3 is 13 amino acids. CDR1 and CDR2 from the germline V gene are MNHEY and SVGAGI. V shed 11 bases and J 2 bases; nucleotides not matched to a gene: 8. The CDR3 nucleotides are TGTGCCGGGGGACAGAACGGAAACACTGAAGCTTTCTTT. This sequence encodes CAGGQNGNTEAFF.

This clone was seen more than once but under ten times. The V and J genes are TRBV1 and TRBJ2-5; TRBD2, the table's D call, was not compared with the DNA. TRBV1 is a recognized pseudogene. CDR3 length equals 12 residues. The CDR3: CTSSQLQETQYF. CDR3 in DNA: TGCACCAGCAGCCAACTTCAAGAGACCCAGTACTTC.

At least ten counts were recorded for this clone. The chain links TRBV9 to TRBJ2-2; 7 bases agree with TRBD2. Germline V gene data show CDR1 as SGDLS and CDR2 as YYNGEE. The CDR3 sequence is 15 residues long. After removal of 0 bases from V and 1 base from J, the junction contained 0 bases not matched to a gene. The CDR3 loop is CASSVGGGNTGELFF. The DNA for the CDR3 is TGTGCCAGCAGCGTAGGCGGGGGGAACACCGGGGAGCTGTTTTTT.

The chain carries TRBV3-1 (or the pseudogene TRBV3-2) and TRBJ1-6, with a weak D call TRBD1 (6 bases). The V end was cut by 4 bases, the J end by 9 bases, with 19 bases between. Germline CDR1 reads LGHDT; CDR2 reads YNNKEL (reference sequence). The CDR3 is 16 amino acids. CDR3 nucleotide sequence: TGTGCCAGCAGCCGGACAGTCCTCTCGGGGGGTTCACCCCTCCACTTT. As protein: CASSRTVLSGGSPLHF.

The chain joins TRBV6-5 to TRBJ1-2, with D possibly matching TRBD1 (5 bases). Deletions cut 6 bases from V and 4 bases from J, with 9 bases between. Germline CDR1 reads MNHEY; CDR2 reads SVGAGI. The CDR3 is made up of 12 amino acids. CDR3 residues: CASSQDTYGYTF. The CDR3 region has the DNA TGTGCCAGCAGCCAGGACACCTATGGCTACACCTTC.

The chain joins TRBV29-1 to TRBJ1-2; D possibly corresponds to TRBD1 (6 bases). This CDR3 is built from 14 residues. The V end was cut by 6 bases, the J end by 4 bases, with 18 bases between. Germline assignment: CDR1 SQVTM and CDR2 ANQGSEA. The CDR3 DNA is TGCAGCGTGGAACAACAGGGTCCAATCTATGGCTACACCTTC. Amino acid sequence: CSVEQQGPIYGYTF.

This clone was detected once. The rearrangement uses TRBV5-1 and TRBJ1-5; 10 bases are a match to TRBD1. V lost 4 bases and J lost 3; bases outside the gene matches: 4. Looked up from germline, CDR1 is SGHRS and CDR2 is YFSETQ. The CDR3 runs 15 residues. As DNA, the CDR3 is TGCGCCAGCAGCGGGACAGGGGCGCCCAATCAGCCCCAGCATTTT. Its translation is CASSGTGAPNQPQHF.

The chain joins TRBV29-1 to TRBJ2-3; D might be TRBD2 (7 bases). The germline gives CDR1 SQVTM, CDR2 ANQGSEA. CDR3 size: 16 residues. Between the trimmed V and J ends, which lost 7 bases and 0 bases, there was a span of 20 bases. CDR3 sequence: CSAKIGGTSSTDTQYF. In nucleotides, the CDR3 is TGCAGCGCCAAAATCGGGGGGACATCTAGCACAGATACGCAGTATTTT.

CDR3 sequence reads: CASSPNSPGGDGYTF. In nucleotides, the CDR3 is TGTGCCAGCTCCCCTAATTCGCCAGGGGGTGACGGCTACACCTTC. The chain combines TRBV18 with TRBJ1-2, with 7 bases aligning to TRBD1. The V gene's germline CDR1 is KGHSH and CDR2 LQKENI. The CDR3 loop spans 15 amino acids. The V gene end was trimmed by 6 bases and the J gene end by 8 bases; junction bases not matched to a gene: 15.

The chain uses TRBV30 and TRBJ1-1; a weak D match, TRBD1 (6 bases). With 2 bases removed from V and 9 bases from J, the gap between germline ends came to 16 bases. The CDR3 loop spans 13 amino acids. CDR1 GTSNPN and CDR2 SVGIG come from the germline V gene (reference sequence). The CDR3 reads CAWSRNREGQAFF. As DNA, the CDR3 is TGTGCCTGGAGTCGTAACAGGGAAGGTCAAGCTTTCTTT.

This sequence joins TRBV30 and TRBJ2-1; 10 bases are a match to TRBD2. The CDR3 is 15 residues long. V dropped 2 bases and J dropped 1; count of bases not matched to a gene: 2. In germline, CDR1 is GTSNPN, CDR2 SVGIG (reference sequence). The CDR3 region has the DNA TGTGCCTGGAGTACGGGACTAGCGTCCTACAATGAGCAGTTCTTC. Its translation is CAWSTGLASYNEQFF. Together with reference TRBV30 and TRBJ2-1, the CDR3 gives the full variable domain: SQTIHQWPATLVQPVGSPLSLECTVEGTSNPNLYWYRQAAGRGLQLLFYSVGIGQISSEVPQNLSASRPQDRQFILSSKKLLLSDSGFYLCAWSTGLASYNEQFFGPGTRLTVL.